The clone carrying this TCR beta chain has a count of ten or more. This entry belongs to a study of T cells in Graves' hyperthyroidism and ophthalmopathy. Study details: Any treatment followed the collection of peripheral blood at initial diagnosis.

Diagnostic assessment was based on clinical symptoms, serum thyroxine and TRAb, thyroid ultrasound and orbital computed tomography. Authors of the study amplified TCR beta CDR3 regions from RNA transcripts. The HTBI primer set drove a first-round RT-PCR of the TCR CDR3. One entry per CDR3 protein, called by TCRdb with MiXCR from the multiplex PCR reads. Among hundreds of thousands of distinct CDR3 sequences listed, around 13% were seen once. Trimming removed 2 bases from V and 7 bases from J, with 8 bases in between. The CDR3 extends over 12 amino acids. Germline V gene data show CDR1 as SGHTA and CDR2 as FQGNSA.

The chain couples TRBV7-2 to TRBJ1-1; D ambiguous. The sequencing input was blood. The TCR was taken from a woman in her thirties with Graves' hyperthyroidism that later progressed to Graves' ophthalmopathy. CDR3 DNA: TGTGCCAGCAGCTTATTGGGTCGTGAAGCTTTCTTT. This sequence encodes CASSLLGREAFF.